The source of this T cell receptor (beta chain) is a study of blood T cell repertoires in COVID-19. The overall study: Specimens from acute and convalescent COVID-19 originated in the United States, Italy and Spain. In each case, the material was cDNA or gDNA derived from T cells, B-cell-depleted T cells, or PBMCs.

V gave up 3 bases and J gave up 8 bases, with 16 bases separating them. The CDR3 spans 15 residues. Germline CDR1 reads MDHEN; CDR2 reads SYDVKM. The authors' processing: Amplification from reference gene primers served as the basis for estimated nucleated cell counts. The data were produced by immunoSEQ multiplex PCR, yet TCRdb's version contains in-frame clones alone and is incomplete. The V and J calls and clone size come from that table; D and trimming were worked out from the DNA. Of 140,000 to 150,000 clones listed, 88% are singletons. The material sequenced was peripheral blood. This TCR came from a man aged 65 to 85 with acute or convalescent COVID-19. The chain carries TRBV28 and TRBJ1-4; a weak D match, TRBD1 (5 bases). CDR3 in DNA: TGTGCCAGCAGTTTTTCCGGGACTCTAGGGGAAAAACTGTTTTTT. This translates into CASSFSGTLGEKLFF.